This is a list of T cell receptor beta chains from one sample in a study of response to subunit inactivated influenza vaccine. Using its own MiXCR run on the RT-PCR reads, TCRdb lists one record per CDR3 protein. The data show 860,000 or so distinct CDR3 sequences, around 20% seen once. This sample comprised PBMCs from blood, obtained about 5 days after vaccination. These receptors were taken from a man in his forties or fifties who received an inactivated influenza vaccine. CDR3s include the opening cysteine and the closing phenylalanine or tryptophan. Each record gives: J gene, clone size, V gene, D gene, CDR3 DNA, CDR3 protein. D genes are given only for firm matches. For some rows the clone size is stated as once, few or many, or as a class when expanded; others skip it.

j_gene: TRBJ1-1
abundance: few
v_gene: TRBV18
d_gene: .
CDR3nt: TGTGCCAGCTCACTTGGAAGTACGACTGAAGCTTTCTTT
CDR3aa: CASSLGSTTEAFF

j_gene: TRBJ1-4
abundance: few
v_gene: TRBV2
d_gene: .
CDR3nt: TGTGCCAGACGGGGACTCAATGAAAAACTGTTTTTT
CDR3aa: CARRGLNEKLFF

j_gene: TRBJ2-2
abundance: .
v_gene: TRBV15
d_gene: .
CDR3nt: TGTGCCACCAGCAGAGGGCCCGGGAGAGAGGACACCGGGGAGCTGTTTTTT
CDR3aa: CATSRGPGREDTGELFF

j_gene: TRBJ2-7
abundance: .
v_gene: TRBV11-2
d_gene: .
CDR3nt: TGTGCCAGCAGCTTAGAAGCGGTTTGGCTAGATAGATCCTACGAGCAGTACTTC
CDR3aa: CASSLEAVWLDRSYEQYF

j_gene: TRBJ2-4
abundance: few
v_gene: TRBV28
d_gene: TRBD1
CDR3nt: TGTGCCAGCATTGCCCAGACAGGGGATCCCGTTCAGTACTTC
CDR3aa: CASIAQTGDPVQYF

j_gene: TRBJ1-5
abundance: few
v_gene: TRBV10-3
d_gene: .
CDR3nt: TGTGCCATCAGTGAGTTCACCAATAGCAATCAGCCCCAGCATTTT
CDR3aa: CAISEFTNSNQPQHF

j_gene: TRBJ2-3
abundance: .
v_gene: TRBV7-3
d_gene: TRBD2
CDR3nt: TGTGCCAGCAGCCCCTTTAGGTGGGAGGGCCCGAAGGCAGATACGCAGTATTTT
CDR3aa: CASSPFRWEGPKADTQYF

j_gene: TRBJ2-7
abundance: few
v_gene: TRBV20-1
d_gene: .
CDR3nt: TGCAGTGCTAGATCCGAGGAAAGCTCCTACGAGCAGTACTTC
CDR3aa: CSARSEESSYEQYF

j_gene: TRBJ1-4
abundance: .
v_gene: TRBV30
d_gene: .
CDR3nt: TGTGCCTGGAGTGGAGATAACCTGAGAGAAAAACTGTTTTTT
CDR3aa: CAWSGDNLREKLFF

j_gene: TRBJ2-7
abundance: few
v_gene: TRBV6-2/TRBV6-3
d_gene: .
CDR3nt: TGTGCCAGCAGTTACGACGGATTCTACGAGCAGTACTTC
CDR3aa: CASSYDGFYEQYF

j_gene: TRBJ2-1
abundance: .
v_gene: TRBV27
d_gene: .
CDR3nt: TGTGCCAGCAGTCTTAGCGGAGCATGGAACAATGAGCAGTTCTTC
CDR3aa: CASSLSGAWNNEQFF

j_gene: TRBJ2-1
abundance: few
v_gene: TRBV20-1
d_gene: .
CDR3nt: TGCAGTGCTAGACCCCTACGGACAGGGCGGGGGGAGCAGTTCTTC
CDR3aa: CSARPLRTGRGEQFF

j_gene: TRBJ1-1
abundance: few
v_gene: TRBV12-3/TRBV12-4
d_gene: .
CDR3nt: TGTGCCAGCAGCTATCTTGGGTGGCTGGCTTTCTTT
CDR3aa: CASSYLGWLAFF

j_gene: TRBJ2-7
abundance: .
v_gene: TRBV6-2/TRBV6-3
d_gene: .
CDR3nt: TGTGCCAGCAGTTATTTCAGCGAGCAGTACTTC
CDR3aa: CASSYFSEQYF

j_gene: TRBJ2-1
abundance: few
v_gene: TRBV20-1
d_gene: .
CDR3nt: TGCAGTGCTAGAGTCCCGGGACCCTCCAAGTTCTTC
CDR3aa: CSARVPGPSKFF

j_gene: TRBJ2-3
abundance: few
v_gene: TRBV7-2
d_gene: .
CDR3nt: TGTGCCAGCAGCGCGGGACTCTCGACTATCACAGATACGCAGTATTTT
CDR3aa: CASSAGLSTITDTQYF

j_gene: TRBJ1-1
abundance: .
v_gene: TRBV29-1
d_gene: .
CDR3nt: TGCAGCGTACCCCAACAGAACACTGAAGCTTTCTTT
CDR3aa: CSVPQQNTEAFF

j_gene: TRBJ2-7
abundance: few
v_gene: TRBV6-5
d_gene: .
CDR3nt: TGTGCCAGCAGTTACTTCGCAGGGAGCTCCTACGAGCAGTACTTC
CDR3aa: CASSYFAGSSYEQYF

j_gene: TRBJ1-2
abundance: few
v_gene: TRBV5-5
d_gene: .
CDR3nt: TGTGCCAGCAGCTTGGAGACTCTCTATGGCTACACCTTC
CDR3aa: CASSLETLYGYTF

j_gene: TRBJ2-1
abundance: few
v_gene: TRBV3-1
d_gene: .
CDR3nt: TGTGCCAGCAGCCCTGACTGGGTCTTGCAGTTCTTC
CDR3aa: CASSPDWVLQFF

j_gene: TRBJ2-1
abundance: .
v_gene: TRBV4-1
d_gene: TRBD2
CDR3nt: TGCGCCAGCAGCTACCTCGTGGGGACTAGTTTCAATGAGCAGTTCTTC
CDR3aa: CASSYLVGTSFNEQFF

j_gene: TRBJ2-1
abundance: few
v_gene: TRBV5-6
d_gene: .
CDR3nt: TGTGCCAGCAGCTCCTACGGGGGGCCGGTGAATGAGCAGTTCTTC
CDR3aa: CASSSYGGPVNEQFF

j_gene: TRBJ1-6
abundance: few
v_gene: TRBV20-1
d_gene: .
CDR3nt: TGCAGTGCTACCCTTAATTCACCCCTCCACTTT
CDR3aa: CSATLNSPLHF

j_gene: TRBJ2-1
abundance: .
v_gene: TRBV7-9
d_gene: .
CDR3nt: TGTGCCAGCAGCACCCGACTCCAGGGGGGGCAACGCAATGAGCAGTTCTTC
CDR3aa: CASSTRLQGGQRNEQFF

j_gene: TRBJ2-7
abundance: few
v_gene: TRBV27
d_gene: .
CDR3nt: TGTGCCAGCAGTGACCCAGGTAGGGGCGAGCAGTACTTC
CDR3aa: CASSDPGRGEQYF

j_gene: TRBJ2-3
abundance: .
v_gene: TRBV25-1
d_gene: .
CDR3nt: TGTGCCAGCAGTGACCTCTGGGGAGATACGCAGTATTTT
CDR3aa: CASSDLWGDTQYF

j_gene: TRBJ2-2
abundance: few
v_gene: TRBV5-1
d_gene: .
CDR3nt: TGCGCCAGCAGCCCCCTAGACTCTCCGAACACCGGGGAGCTGTTTTTT
CDR3aa: CASSPLDSPNTGELFF

j_gene: TRBJ2-1
abundance: .
v_gene: TRBV6-5
d_gene: TRBD2
CDR3nt: TGTGCCTGCAGTTATCTAGCGGGAGGGCCGAGTGAGCAGTTCTTC
CDR3aa: CACSYLAGGPSEQFF

j_gene: TRBJ2-2
abundance: .
v_gene: TRBV4-1
d_gene: .
CDR3nt: TGCGCCAGCGACCTGGACAAATCGGAGGAGCTGTTTTTT
CDR3aa: CASDLDKSEELFF

j_gene: TRBJ2-1
abundance: .
v_gene: TRBV10-3
d_gene: .
CDR3nt: TGTGCCATCAGTGAGGCCCAGGGCTACAGCTCCTACAATGAGCAGTTCTTC
CDR3aa: CAISEAQGYSSYNEQFF

j_gene: TRBJ2-3
abundance: many
v_gene: TRBV7-9
d_gene: .
CDR3nt: TGTGCCAGCAGCTCCCCCCGGGCTGGACTACGAGATACGCAGTATTTT
CDR3aa: CASSSPRAGLRDTQYF

j_gene: TRBJ2-1
abundance: few
v_gene: TRBV5-6
d_gene: TRBD2
CDR3nt: TGTGCCAGCAGCTGGGGACTAGCGGGAGAGTTCAATGAGCAGTTCTTC
CDR3aa: CASSWGLAGEFNEQFF

j_gene: TRBJ2-3
abundance: .
v_gene: TRBV5-1
d_gene: .
CDR3nt: TGCGCCAGCAGTCACCGAGGCGGGGGCCCCACAGATACGCAGTATTTT
CDR3aa: CASSHRGGGPTDTQYF

j_gene: TRBJ1-2
abundance: few
v_gene: TRBV29-1
d_gene: .
CDR3nt: TGCAGCTCGACGGAAACTTCGAGTGGCTACACCTTC
CDR3aa: CSSTETSSGYTF

j_gene: TRBJ2-4
abundance: .
v_gene: TRBV6-1
d_gene: TRBD1
CDR3nt: TGTGCCAGCAGTCTGACAGGGAGAAACATTCAGTACTTC
CDR3aa: CASSLTGRNIQYF

j_gene: TRBJ2-1
abundance: few
v_gene: TRBV7-2
d_gene: TRBD2
CDR3nt: TGTGCCAGCAGCAAGGGGACTAGCGGGGCCCCCTACAATGAGCAGTTCTTC
CDR3aa: CASSKGTSGAPYNEQFF

j_gene: TRBJ2-4
abundance: many
v_gene: TRBV4-2
d_gene: TRBD2
CDR3nt: TGTGCCAGCAGCCAAGCAGGACTAGTAGCCAAAAACATTCAGTACTTC
CDR3aa: CASSQAGLVAKNIQYF

j_gene: TRBJ2-7
abundance: few
v_gene: TRBV10-1
d_gene: TRBD1
CDR3nt: TGCGCCAGCAGTGAAACAGGGGCTACCGAGCAGTACTTC
CDR3aa: CASSETGATEQYF

j_gene: TRBJ2-7
abundance: .
v_gene: TRBV6-4
d_gene: TRBD2
CDR3nt: TGTGCCAGCAGTGGCTCCCGGGGGGTGACCTACGAGCAGTACTTC
CDR3aa: CASSGSRGVTYEQYF

j_gene: TRBJ2-2
abundance: .
v_gene: TRBV24-1
d_gene: .
CDR3nt: TGTGCCACTAGGGGACAAAAGAACACCGGGGAGCTGTTTTTT
CDR3aa: CATRGQKNTGELFF

j_gene: TRBJ2-4
abundance: .
v_gene: TRBV18
d_gene: .
CDR3nt: TGTGCCAGCTCTCAGACACGGCGAGGCCAAAACATTCAGTACTTC
CDR3aa: CASSQTRRGQNIQYF

j_gene: TRBJ2-1
abundance: .
v_gene: TRBV5-1
d_gene: .
CDR3nt: TGCGCCAGCAGCTGGGGACTGCACAATGAGCAGTTCTTC
CDR3aa: CASSWGLHNEQFF

j_gene: TRBJ2-7
abundance: .
v_gene: TRBV29-1
d_gene: TRBD2
CDR3nt: TGCAGCGCGCAGCCGGGACTATATTCAACCGAGCAGTACTTC
CDR3aa: CSAQPGLYSTEQYF

j_gene: TRBJ1-1
abundance: few
v_gene: TRBV6-2/TRBV6-3
d_gene: TRBD1
CDR3nt: TGTGCCAGCAGTTACAGGGACAGGAGCCGAGCTTTCTTT
CDR3aa: CASSYRDRSRAFF

j_gene: TRBJ2-5
abundance: .
v_gene: TRBV10-3
d_gene: TRBD1
CDR3nt: TGTGCCATCAGTCGGGGTCAGGGGGACCGAGAGACCCAGTACTTC
CDR3aa: CAISRGQGDRETQYF